This T cell receptor (beta chain) was profiled in a study of T cell repertoires in cytomegalovirus infection. This clonotype has only a few counts. Its specificity is not known. Germline assignment: CDR1 SGHRS and CDR2 YFSETQ. The germline V and J ends were trimmed by 2 bases and 1 base, with 9 bases remaining between them. The CDR3 is 15 amino acids. TCRdb redid the calling of the reads with MiXCR, one entry per CDR3 protein. Here the sample spans some 180,000 distinct CDR3 sequences, 7.5% to 10% being singletons. Study-wide results and limits: Public TCR beta family frequency separated CMV-and-HLA carriers, including in an independent cohort. In two of eight donors, the top clonotype was HLA-C-restricted CMV-specific.

The chain is built from TRBV5-1 and TRBJ2-2; unclear D gene. The clonotype was recovered from a human donor in good health (CMV status not recorded). Some clones in this sample may be carry-over from other donors' samples. The specimen sequenced was PBMCs. CDR3 in DNA: TGCGCCAGCAGCTTTGTGGATATGAACACCGGGGAGCTGTTTTTT. It yields the protein CASSFVDMNTGELFF.